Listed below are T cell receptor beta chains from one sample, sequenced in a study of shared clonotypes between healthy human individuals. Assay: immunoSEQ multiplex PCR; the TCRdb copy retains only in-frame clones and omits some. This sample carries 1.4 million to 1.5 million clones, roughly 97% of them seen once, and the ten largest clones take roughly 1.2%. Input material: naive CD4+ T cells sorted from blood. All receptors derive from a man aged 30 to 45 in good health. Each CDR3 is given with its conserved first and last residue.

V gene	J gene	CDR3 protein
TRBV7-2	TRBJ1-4	CASSFTTLATNEKLFF
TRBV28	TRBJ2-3	CASSFVRYRDTQYF
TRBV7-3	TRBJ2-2	CASSRGPPGNTGELFF
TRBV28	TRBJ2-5	CASSQYRGRGETQYF
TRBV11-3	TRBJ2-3	CASSQIRGGGTDTQYF
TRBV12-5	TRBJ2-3	CASGLVRTSDSMALDTQYF
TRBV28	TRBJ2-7	CASSRSGQGYEQYF
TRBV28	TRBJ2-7	CASSLPNGNYEQYF
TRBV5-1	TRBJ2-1	CASSSPAGSSYNEQFF
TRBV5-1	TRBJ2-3	CASSLAPGVGTDTQYF
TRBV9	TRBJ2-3	CASSVKAGVADTQYF
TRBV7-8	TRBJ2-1	CASSFLLEGLYEQFF
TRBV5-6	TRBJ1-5	CASSLRGADQPQHF
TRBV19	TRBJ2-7	CASSGRGLDEQYF
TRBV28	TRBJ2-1	CASSTVLVETSGEYNEQFF
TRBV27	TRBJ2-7	CASSLFLVGSSYEQYF